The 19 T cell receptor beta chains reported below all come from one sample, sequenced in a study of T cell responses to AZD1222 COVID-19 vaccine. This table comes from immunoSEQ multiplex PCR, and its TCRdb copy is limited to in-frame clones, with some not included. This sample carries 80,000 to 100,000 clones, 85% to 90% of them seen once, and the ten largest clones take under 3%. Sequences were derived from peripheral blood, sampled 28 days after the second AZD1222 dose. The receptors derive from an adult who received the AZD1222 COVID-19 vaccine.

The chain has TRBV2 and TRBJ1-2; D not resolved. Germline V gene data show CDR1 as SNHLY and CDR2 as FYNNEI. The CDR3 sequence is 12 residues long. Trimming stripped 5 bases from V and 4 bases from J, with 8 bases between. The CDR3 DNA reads TGTGCCAGCAGTACACCGACCTATGGCTACACCTTC. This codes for CASSTPTYGYTF.

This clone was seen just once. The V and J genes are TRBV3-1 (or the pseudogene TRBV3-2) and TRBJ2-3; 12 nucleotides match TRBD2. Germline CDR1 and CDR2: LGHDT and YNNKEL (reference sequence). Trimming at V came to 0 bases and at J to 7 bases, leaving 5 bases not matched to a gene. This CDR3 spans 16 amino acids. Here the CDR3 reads CASSQDPSGGGYTQYF. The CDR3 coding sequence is TGTGCCAGCAGCCAAGATCCTAGCGGGGGGGGATATACGCAGTATTTT.

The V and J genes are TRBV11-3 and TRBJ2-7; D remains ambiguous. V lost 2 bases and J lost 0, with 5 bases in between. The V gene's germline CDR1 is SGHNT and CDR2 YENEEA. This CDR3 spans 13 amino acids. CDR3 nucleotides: TGTGCCAGCAGCTTATCCGGCTCCTACGAGCAGTACTTC. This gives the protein CASSLSGSYEQYF.

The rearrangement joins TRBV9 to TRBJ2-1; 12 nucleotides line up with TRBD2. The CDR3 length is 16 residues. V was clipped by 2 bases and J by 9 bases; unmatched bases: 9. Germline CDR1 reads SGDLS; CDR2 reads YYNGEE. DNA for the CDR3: TGTGCCAGCAGCGTGCGGACTAGCGGGGCTCAACTTGAGCAGTTCTTC. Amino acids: CASSVRTSGAQLEQFF. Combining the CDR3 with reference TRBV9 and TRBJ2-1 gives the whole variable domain DSGVTQTPKHLITATGQRVTLRCSPRSGDLSVYWYQQSLDQGLQFLIQYYNGEERAKGNILERFSAQQFPDLHSELNLSSLELGDSALYFCASSVRTSGAQLEQFFGPGTRLTVL.

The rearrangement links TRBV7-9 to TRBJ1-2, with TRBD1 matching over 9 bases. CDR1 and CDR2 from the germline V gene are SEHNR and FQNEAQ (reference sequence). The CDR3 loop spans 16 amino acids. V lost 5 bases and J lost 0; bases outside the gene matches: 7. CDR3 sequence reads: CASSRWGQGTNYGYTF. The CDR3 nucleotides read TGTGCCAGCAGCCGGTGGGGACAGGGAACTAACTATGGCTACACCTTC. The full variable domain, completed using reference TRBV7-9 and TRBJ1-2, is DTGVSQNPRHKITKRGQNVTFRCDPISEHNRLYWYRQTLGQGPEFLTYFQNEAQLEKSRLLSDRFSAERPKGSFSTLEIQRTEQGDSAMYLCASSRWGQGTNYGYTFGSGTRLTVV.

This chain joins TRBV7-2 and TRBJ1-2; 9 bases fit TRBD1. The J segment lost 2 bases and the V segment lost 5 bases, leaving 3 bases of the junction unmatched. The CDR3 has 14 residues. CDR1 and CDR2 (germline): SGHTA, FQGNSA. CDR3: CASSPDRGNYGYTF. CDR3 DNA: TGTGCCAGCAGCCCGGACAGGGGAAACTATGGCTACACCTTC.

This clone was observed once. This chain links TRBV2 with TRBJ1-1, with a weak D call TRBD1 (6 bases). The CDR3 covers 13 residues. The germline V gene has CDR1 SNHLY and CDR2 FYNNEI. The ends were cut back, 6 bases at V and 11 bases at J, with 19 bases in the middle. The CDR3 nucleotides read TGTGCCAGCAGGGTGGACAGTTCCCTGTGGGCTTTCTTT. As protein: CASRVDSSLWAFF. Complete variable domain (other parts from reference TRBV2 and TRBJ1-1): EPEVTQTPSHQVTQMGQEVILRCVPISNHLYFYWYRQILGQKVEFLVSFYNNEISEKSEIFDDQFSVERPDGSNFTLKIRSTKLEDSAMYFCASRVDSSLWAFFGQGTRLTVV.

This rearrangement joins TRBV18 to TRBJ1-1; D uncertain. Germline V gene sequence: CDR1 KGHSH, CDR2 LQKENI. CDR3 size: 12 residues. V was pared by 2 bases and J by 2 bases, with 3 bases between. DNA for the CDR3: TGTGCCAGCTCACCAACAAACACTGAAGCTTTCTTT. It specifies CASSPTNTEAFF.

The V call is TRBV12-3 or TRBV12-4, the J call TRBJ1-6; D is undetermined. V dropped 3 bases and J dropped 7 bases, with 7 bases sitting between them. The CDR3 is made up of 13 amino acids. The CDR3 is CASSFGWNSPLHF. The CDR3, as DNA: TGTGCCAGCAGTTTTGGCTGGAATTCACCCCTCCACTTT.

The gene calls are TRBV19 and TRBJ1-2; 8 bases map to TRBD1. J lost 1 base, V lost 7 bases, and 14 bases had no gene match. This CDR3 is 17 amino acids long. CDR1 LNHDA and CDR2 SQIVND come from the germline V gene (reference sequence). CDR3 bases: TGTGCCAGTACCCACTACCTCCCCGGACAGGGTAACTATGGCTACACCTTC. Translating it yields CASTHYLPGQGNYGYTF.

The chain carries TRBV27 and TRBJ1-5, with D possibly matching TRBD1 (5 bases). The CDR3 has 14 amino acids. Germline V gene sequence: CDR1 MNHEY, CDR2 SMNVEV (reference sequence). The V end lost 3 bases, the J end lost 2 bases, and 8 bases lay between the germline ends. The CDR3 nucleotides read TGTGCCAGCAGTTTCAAACAGGGCAATCAGCCCCAGCATTTT. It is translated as CASSFKQGNQPQHF.

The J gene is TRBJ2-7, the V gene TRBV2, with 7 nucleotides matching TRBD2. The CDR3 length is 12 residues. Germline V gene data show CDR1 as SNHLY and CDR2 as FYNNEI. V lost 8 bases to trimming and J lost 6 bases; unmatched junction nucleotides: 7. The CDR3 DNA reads TGTGCCAGCGGGTGGGCTAGCGGCGAGCAGTACTTC. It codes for CASGWASGEQYF.

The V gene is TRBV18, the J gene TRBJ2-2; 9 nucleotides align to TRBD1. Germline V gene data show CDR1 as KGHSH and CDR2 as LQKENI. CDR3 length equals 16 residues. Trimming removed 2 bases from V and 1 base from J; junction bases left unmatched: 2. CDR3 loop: CASSPGTGLNTGELFF. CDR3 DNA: TGTGCCAGCTCACCAGGGACAGGGTTGAACACCGGGGAGCTGTTTTTT. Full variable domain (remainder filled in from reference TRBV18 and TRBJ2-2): NAGVMQNPRHLVRRRGQEARLRCSPMKGHSHVYWYRQLPEEGLKFMVYLQKENIIDESGMPKERFSAEFPKEGPSILRIQQVVRGDSAAYFCASSPGTGLNTGELFFGEGSRLTVL.

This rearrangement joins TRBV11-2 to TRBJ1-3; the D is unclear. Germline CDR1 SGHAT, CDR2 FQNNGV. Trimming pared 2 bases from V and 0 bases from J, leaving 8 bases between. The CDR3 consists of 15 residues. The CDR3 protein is CASSLNEISGNTIYF. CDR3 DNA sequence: TGTGCCAGCAGCTTAAATGAAATCTCTGGAAACACCATATATTTT.

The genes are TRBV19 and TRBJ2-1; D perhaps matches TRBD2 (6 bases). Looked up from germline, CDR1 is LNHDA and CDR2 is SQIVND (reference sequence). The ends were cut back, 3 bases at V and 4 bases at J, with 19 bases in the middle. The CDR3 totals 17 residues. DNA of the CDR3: TGTGCCAGTAGTATGTCCCAGCGGGCGGTAAAGTACAATGAGCAGTTCTTC. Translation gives CASSMSQRAVKYNEQFF.

Here the CDR3 reads CSVNSLNTEAFF. As DNA, the CDR3 is TGCAGCGTTAACAGCTTGAACACTGAAGCTTTCTTT. This chain uses TRBV29-1 with TRBJ1-1; no definite D call. The germline gives CDR1 SQVTM, CDR2 ANQGSEA. This CDR3 has 12 residues. V was cut by 5 bases and J by 0 bases, with 7 bases left in between.

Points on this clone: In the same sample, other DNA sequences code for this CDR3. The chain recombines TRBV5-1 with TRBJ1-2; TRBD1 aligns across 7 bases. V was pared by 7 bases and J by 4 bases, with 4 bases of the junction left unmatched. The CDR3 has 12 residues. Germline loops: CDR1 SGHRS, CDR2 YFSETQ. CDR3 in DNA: TGCGCCAGCTCCCGGGACAGCTATGGCTACACCTTC. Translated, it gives CASSRDSYGYTF.

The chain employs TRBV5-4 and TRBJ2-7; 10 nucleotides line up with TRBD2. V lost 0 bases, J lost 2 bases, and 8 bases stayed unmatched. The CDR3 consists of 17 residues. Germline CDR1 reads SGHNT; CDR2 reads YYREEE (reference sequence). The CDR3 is CASSLVWTSGETYEQYF. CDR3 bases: TGTGCCAGCAGCTTGGTTTGGACTAGCGGAGAAACCTACGAGCAGTACTTC.

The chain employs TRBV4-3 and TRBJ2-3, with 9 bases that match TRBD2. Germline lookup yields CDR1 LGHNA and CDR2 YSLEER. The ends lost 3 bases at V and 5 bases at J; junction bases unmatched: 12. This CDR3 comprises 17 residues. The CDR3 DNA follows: TGCGCCAGCAGCCATTCGGCGGGGGGGAACCGGGGAGATACGCAGTATTTT. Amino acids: CASSHSAGGNRGDTQYF.